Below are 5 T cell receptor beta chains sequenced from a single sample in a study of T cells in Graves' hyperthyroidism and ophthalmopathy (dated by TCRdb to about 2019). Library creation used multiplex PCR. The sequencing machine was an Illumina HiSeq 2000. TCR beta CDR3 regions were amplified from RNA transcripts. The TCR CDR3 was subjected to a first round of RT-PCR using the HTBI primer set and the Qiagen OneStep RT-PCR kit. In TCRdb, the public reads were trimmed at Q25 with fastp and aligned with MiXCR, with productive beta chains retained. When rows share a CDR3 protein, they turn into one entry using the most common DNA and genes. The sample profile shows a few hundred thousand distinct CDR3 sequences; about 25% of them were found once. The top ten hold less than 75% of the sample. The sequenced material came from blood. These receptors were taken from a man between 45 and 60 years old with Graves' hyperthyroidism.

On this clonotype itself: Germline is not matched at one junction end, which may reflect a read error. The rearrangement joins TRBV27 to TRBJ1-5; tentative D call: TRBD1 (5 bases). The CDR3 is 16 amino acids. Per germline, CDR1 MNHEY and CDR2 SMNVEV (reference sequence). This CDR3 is CATSESSQGTNQPQHF. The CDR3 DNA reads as TGTGCCACCAGTGAGAGCTCGCAGGGCACCAATCAGCCCCAGCATTTT.

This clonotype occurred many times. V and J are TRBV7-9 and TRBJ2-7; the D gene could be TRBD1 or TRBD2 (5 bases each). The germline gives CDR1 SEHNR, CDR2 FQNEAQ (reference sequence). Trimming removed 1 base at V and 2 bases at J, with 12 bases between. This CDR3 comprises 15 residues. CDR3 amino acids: CASSLGGSHTYEQYF. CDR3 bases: TGTGCCAGCAGCTTAGGGGGGTCCCATACCTACGAGCAGTACTTC.

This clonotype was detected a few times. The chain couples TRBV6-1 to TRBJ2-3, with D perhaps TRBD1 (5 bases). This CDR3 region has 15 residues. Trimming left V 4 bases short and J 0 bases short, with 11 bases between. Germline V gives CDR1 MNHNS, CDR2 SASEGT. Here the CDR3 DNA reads TGTGCCAGCAGTGCGGCAGGGTCCAGCACAGATACGCAGTATTTT. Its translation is CASSAAGSSTDTQYF.

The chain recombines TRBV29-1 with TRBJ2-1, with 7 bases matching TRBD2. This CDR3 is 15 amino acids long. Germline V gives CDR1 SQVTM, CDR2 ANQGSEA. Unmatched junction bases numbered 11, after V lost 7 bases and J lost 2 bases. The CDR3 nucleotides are TGCAGCGCCCCGCTGGGAGGGAGCCCCTACAATGAGCAGTTCTTC. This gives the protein CSAPLGGSPYNEQFF.

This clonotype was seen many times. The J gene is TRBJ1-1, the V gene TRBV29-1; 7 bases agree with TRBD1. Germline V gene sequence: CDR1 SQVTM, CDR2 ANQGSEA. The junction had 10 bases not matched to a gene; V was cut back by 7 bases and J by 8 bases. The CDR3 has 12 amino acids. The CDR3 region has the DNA TGCAGCGCCACTGGACAGGCTGGAGAAGCTTTCTTT. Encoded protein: CSATGQAGEAFF. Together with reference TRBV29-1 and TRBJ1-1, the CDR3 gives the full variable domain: SAVISQKPSRDICQRGTSLTIQCQVDSQVTMMFWYRQQPGQSLTLIATANQGSEATYESGFVIDKFPISRPNLTFSTLTVSNMSPEDSSIYLCSATGQAGEAFFGQGTRLTVV.